This is a list of T cell receptor beta chains from one sample in a study of CD8 T cells in ankylosing spondylitis. TCRdb re-called the 5' RACE reads with MiXCR, one entry per CDR3 protein. The sample shows 200,000 to 300,000 distinct CDR3 sequences, more than 25% of them seen only once. Sequencing was performed on blood, either unsorted or a sorted T cell fraction (not recorded which). These receptors all stem from a male donor with ankylosing spondylitis or in good health (not recorded which). Each CDR3 is given with its conserved first and last residue. D genes are given only for firm matches. The listing skips clone size in some rows; elsewhere it reads once, few, many or a size class.

v_gene,len,abundance,d_gene,j_gene,CDR3nt,CDR3aa
TRBV5-6,12,few,NA,TRBJ2-1,TGTGCCAGCAGCACAATAAACAATGAGCAGTTCTTC,CASSTINNEQFF
TRBV28,13,few,NA,TRBJ1-1,TGTGCCAGCAGTGTACGACAGAGGGGCGAAGCTTTCTTT,CASSVRQRGEAFF
TRBV9,15,once,TRBD2,TRBJ2-3,TGTGCCAGCAGCGACGGACTAGCGGTAGGGGATACGCAGTATTTT,CASSDGLAVGDTQYF
TRBV6-5,17,NA,NA,TRBJ1-5,TGTGCCAGCAGTTACTCGTTTGTGGGCAATAGCAATCAGCCCCAGCATTTT,CASSYSFVGNSNQPQHF
TRBV20-1,16,few,NA,TRBJ2-1,TGCAGTGCAGGAGCCTACAGGACAAACTCCTACAATGAGCAGTTCTTC,CSAGAYRTNSYNEQFF
TRBV20-1,14,NA,TRBD2,TRBJ2-3,TGCAGTCCGACTAGCGGGGGGTTGACAGATACGCAGTATTTT,CSPTSGGLTDTQYF
TRBV6-5,12,few,TRBD2,TRBJ2-3,TGTGCCACCTCACGTGGGGGGGGTACGCAGTATTTT,CATSRGGGTQYF
TRBV6-4,13,many,TRBD1,TRBJ2-1,TGTGCCAGCAGTGAACAGGGGGGCAATGCCCAGTTCTTC,CASSEQGGNAQFF
TRBV12-3/TRBV12-4,15,few,NA,TRBJ2-2,TGTGCCAGCAGCCTAGGTAGCGCGAACACCGGGGAGCTGTTTTTT,CASSLGSANTGELFF
TRBV6-1,14,NA,NA,TRBJ2-2,TGTGCCAGCAGTCGTAGCATTAAAGCCGGGGAGCTGTTTTTT,CASSRSIKAGELFF
TRBV12-3/TRBV12-4,13,NA,NA,TRBJ2-4,TGTGCCAGCCAACAGGAGACCAAAAACATTCAGTACTTC,CASQQETKNIQYF
TRBV29-1,15,NA,TRBD2,TRBJ2-7,TGCAGCGCCCTAAGGACTAGCGGCCCCCCGGGGGAGCAGTACTTC,CSALRTSGPPGEQYF
TRBV7-8,18,NA,NA,TRBJ2-1,TGTGCCAGCAGCTCCCCGGTTGCGGGGGCGAAAAGGTTCGATGAGCAGTTCTTC,CASSSPVAGAKRFDEQFF
TRBV12-3/TRBV12-4,17,few,TRBD2,TRBJ2-1,TGTGCCAGCAGTTCCAGGATAGCGGGGGGGCGTATGAATGAGCAGTTCTTC,CASSSRIAGGRMNEQFF
TRBV5-1,14,NA,NA,TRBJ1-1,TGCGCCAGCAGCCGAGGGGGGGATATCACTGAAGCTTTCTTT,CASSRGGDITEAFF
TRBV4-1,16,NA,NA,TRBJ1-4,TGCGCCAGCAGCCAAGTCAGGCGGGGACGGAATGAAAAACTGTTTTTT,CASSQVRRGRNEKLFF
TRBV29-1,13,few,TRBD1,TRBJ2-1,TGCAGCTCTTGGGACAGTGACTACAATGAGCAGTTCTTC,CSSWDSDYNEQFF
TRBV27,16,few,TRBD1,TRBJ1-2,TGTGCCAGCAGTTCCCGGGACAGGGTTCATGGCTATGGCTACACCTTC,CASSSRDRVHGYGYTF
TRBV5-1,15,few,NA,TRBJ2-7,TGCGCCAGCAGCTCCCCCGGGACATACCCTTACGAGCAGTACTTC,CASSSPGTYPYEQYF
TRBV20-1,15,NA,NA,TRBJ2-2,TGCAGTGCTAGAGATTTCCAGAGTAACACCGGGGAGCTGTTTTTT,CSARDFQSNTGELFF
TRBV5-1,16,NA,NA,TRBJ1-1,TGCGCCAGCAGCGGTTCGACAGGACTTATGAACACTGAAGCTTTCTTT,CASSGSTGLMNTEAFF
TRBV5-1,16,NA,NA,TRBJ2-5,TGCGCCAGCAGCGGTATCGGGCAGGGGTCTCAAGAGACCCAGTACTTC,CASSGIGQGSQETQYF
TRBV6-2/TRBV6-3,14,NA,NA,TRBJ2-2,TGTGCCAGCAGTGGTGGGACGATCCCCGGGGAGCTGTTTTTT,CASSGGTIPGELFF
TRBV12-3/TRBV12-4,18,once,TRBD2,TRBJ2-5,TGTACCAGCAGTCTCCTCGGACTAGCGGGGGTATCAGAAGAGACCCAGTACTTC,CTSSLLGLAGVSEETQYF
TRBV5-5,13,few,NA,TRBJ2-2,TGTGCCAGCAGCTTCGGGAACACCGGGGAGCTGTTTTTT,CASSFGNTGELFF
TRBV5-1,16,NA,NA,TRBJ1-2,TGCGCCAGCAGCTCGGACGTCGGGTCTGGTAACTATGGCTACACCTTC,CASSSDVGSGNYGYTF
TRBV29-1,14,NA,TRBD1,TRBJ1-5,TGCAGCGTGTCTACAGGGGGAATTGATCAGCCCCAGCATTTT,CSVSTGGIDQPQHF
TRBV3-1,13,NA,NA,TRBJ2-5,TGTGCCAGCAGCTTTACTAGAGTAGAGACCCAGTACTTC,CASSFTRVETQYF
TRBV4-1,17,NA,NA,TRBJ2-5,TGCGCCAGCAGCCCTCCGCGAGGTCGTACCGACCAAGAGACCCAGTACTTC,CASSPPRGRTDQETQYF
TRBV5-1,13,NA,NA,TRBJ2-7,TGCGCCAGCAGCTGGGGACCGGGCTACGAGCAGTACTTC,CASSWGPGYEQYF
TRBV15,15,NA,TRBD1,TRBJ1-6,TGTGCCACCAGCAGAGATTGGCAGGGGGATTCACCCCTCCACTTT,CATSRDWQGDSPLHF
TRBV7-8,15,few,TRBD2,TRBJ2-1,TGTGCCAGCAGCTTAGCCGCTAGCGGGGGGGATGAGCAGTTCTTC,CASSLAASGGDEQFF
TRBV6-1,15,once,NA,TRBJ2-7,TGTGCCAGCAGTCCAGGGGGGACAGTGCCCTGCGAGCAGTACTTC,CASSPGGTVPCEQYF
TRBV20-1,14,few,NA,TRBJ2-3,TGCAGTGCTAGAGATCGGGTACTCACAGATACGCAGTATTTT,CSARDRVLTDTQYF
TRBV7-8,19,NA,NA,TRBJ1-6,TGTGCCAGCAGCTTACGGTTCCGACAGGAAAGCTCCTATAATTCACCCCTCCACTTT,CASSLRFRQESSYNSPLHF
TRBV6-5,15,NA,NA,TRBJ1-2,TGTGCCAGCAGTTCCCCCAATACAGGGAGAGAAGGCTACACCTTC,CASSSPNTGREGYTF
TRBV9,16,few,TRBD2,TRBJ2-3,TGTGCCAGCAGCCCCGACGGCGGGGGTGACACAGATACGCAGTATTTT,CASSPDGGGDTDTQYF
TRBV18,13,NA,NA,TRBJ2-1,TGTGCCAGCTCACCAGGCCTGGGTACCGAGCAGTTCTTC,CASSPGLGTEQFF
TRBV20-1,13,few,NA,TRBJ1-2,TGCAGTGCTAAGCAGGGAACCAACTATGGCTACACCTTC,CSAKQGTNYGYTF
TRBV5-1,15,NA,TRBD2,TRBJ2-3,TGCGCCAGCAGCTTGACTAGCGGATACACAGATACGCAGTATTTT,CASSLTSGYTDTQYF
TRBV7-9,16,NA,NA,TRBJ2-3,TGTGCCACCGGCGGTCCCAGGGGCCGTAGCACAGATACGCAGTATTTT,CATGGPRGRSTDTQYF
TRBV20-1,16,many,TRBD1,TRBJ2-3,TGCAGTGCTAGAGTCAATTTTGGACAGGCAAAGATTACGCAGTATTTT,CSARVNFGQAKITQYF
TRBV25-1,15,few,TRBD1,TRBJ2-1,TGTGCCAGCAGTGCGGACAGGGTATCCTACAATGAGCAGTTCTTC,CASSADRVSYNEQFF
TRBV28,14,NA,NA,TRBJ1-1,TGTGCCAGCAGTTTCGATATTAGGAACACTGAAGCTTTCTTT,CASSFDIRNTEAFF
TRBV12-3/TRBV12-4,15,once,NA,TRBJ2-7,TGTGCCAGCAGTTTCAGGCTGGGCCATTCCTACGAGCAGTACTTC,CASSFRLGHSYEQYF
TRBV20-1,13,few,TRBD1,TRBJ1-5,TGCAGTGCTAGCCTCCTGGACAGGCAGCCCCAGCATTTT,CSASLLDRQPQHF
TRBV12-3/TRBV12-4,17,NA,TRBD1,TRBJ1-5,TGTACCTTCAGCCCGGGACAGGGGACAATTAGCAATCAGCCCCAGCATTTT,CTFSPGQGTISNQPQHF
TRBV4-1,12,NA,NA,TRBJ1-1,TGCGCCAGCAGCTCAGAGTACACTGAAGCTTTCTTT,CASSSEYTEAFF
TRBV20-1,15,NA,TRBD2,TRBJ2-3,TGCAGTGCTCGCCAGCTAGCGGGGGCCGGGGATACGCAGTATTTT,CSARQLAGAGDTQYF
TRBV4-1,13,NA,NA,TRBJ2-3,TGCGCCAGCAGTACGGCGCATACAGATACGCAGTATTTT,CASSTAHTDTQYF